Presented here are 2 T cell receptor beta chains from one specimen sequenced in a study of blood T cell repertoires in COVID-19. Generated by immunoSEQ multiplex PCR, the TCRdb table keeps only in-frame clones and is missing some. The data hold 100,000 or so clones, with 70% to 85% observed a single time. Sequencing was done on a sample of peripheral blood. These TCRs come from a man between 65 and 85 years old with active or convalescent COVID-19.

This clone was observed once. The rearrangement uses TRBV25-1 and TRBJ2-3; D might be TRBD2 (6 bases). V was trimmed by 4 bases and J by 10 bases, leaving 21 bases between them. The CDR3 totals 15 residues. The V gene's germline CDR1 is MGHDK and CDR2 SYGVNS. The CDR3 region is CASSGGTAGKSAQYF. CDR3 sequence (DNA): TGTGCCAGCAGTGGCGGGACCGCCGGAAAGAGCGCGCAGTATTTT.

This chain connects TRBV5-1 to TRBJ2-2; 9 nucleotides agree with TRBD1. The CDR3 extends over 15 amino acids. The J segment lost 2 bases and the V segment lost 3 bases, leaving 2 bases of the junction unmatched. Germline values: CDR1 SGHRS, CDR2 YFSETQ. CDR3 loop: CASSWGQGNTGELFF. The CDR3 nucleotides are TGCGCCAGCAGCTGGGGACAGGGCAACACCGGGGAGCTGTTTTTT.